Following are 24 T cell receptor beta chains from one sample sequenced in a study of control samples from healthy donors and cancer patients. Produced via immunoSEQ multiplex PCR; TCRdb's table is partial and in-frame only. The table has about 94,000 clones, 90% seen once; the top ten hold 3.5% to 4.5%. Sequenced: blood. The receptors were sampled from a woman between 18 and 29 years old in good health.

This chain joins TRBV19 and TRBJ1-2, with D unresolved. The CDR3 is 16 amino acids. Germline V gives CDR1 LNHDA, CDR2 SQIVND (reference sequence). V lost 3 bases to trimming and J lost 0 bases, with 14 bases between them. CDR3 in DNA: TGTGCCAGTAGTATTGCCTACCCGGGGACTAACTATGGCTACACCTTC. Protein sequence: CASSIAYPGTNYGYTF.

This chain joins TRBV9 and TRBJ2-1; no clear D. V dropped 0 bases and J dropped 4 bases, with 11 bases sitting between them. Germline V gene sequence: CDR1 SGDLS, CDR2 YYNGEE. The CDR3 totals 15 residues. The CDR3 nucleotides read TGTGCCAGCAGCGTAGGTGGGAATGGATACAATGAGCAGTTCTTC. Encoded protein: CASSVGGNGYNEQFF.

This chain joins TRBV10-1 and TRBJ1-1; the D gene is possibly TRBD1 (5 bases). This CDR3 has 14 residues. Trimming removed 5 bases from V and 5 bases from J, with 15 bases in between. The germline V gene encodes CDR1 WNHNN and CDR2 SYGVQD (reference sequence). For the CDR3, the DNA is TGCGCCAGCAGTTACTACCAGGGACCGACTGAAGCTTTCTTT. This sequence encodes CASSYYQGPTEAFF.

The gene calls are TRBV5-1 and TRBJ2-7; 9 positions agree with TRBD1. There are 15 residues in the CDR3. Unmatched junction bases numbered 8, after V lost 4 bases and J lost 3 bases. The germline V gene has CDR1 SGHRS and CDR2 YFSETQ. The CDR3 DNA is TGCGCCAGCAGCCTAACACCGGGACAGGGCTACGAGCAGTACTTC. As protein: CASSLTPGQGYEQYF.

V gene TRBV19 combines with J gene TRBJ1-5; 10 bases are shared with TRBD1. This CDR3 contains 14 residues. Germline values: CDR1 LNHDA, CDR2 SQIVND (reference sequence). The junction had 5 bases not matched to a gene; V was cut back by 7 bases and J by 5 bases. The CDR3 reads CASTPTGGYQPQHF. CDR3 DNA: TGTGCCAGTACCCCGACAGGGGGCTATCAGCCCCAGCATTTT.

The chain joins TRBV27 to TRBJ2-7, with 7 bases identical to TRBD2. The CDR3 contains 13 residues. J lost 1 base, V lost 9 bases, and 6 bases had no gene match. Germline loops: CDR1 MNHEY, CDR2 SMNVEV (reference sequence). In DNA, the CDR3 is TGTGCCAGTCATGCGGGAGCATCCTACGAGCAGTACTTC. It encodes CASHAGASYEQYF.

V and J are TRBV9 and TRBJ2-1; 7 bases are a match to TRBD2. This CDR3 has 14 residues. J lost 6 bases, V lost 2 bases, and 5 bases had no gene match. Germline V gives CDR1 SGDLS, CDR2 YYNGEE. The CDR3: CASSVTGGLNEQFF. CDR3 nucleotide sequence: TGTGCCAGCAGCGTTACGGGGGGTCTCAATGAGCAGTTCTTC.

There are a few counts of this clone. This chain's CDR3 is CASIRRLAGGKADTQYF. The DNA of the CDR3 is TGTGCCAGCATAAGGAGACTAGCGGGGGGGAAAGCAGATACGCAGTATTTT. J is TRBJ2-3 and V is TRBV2; 14 nucleotides agree with TRBD2. The CDR3 sequence is 17 residues long. The germline V gene encodes CDR1 SNHLY and CDR2 FYNNEI. Trimming removed 7 bases from V and 4 bases from J; junction bases left unmatched: 10.

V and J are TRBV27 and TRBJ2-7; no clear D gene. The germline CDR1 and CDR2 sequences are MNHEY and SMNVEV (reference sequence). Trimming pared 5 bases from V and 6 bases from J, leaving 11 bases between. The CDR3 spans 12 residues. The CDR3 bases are TGTGCCAGCAGTAATAGGGTAACCGAGCAGTACTTC. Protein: CASSNRVTEQYF.

This CDR3 reads CASSSVPQGNFTYGYTF. The CDR3 DNA reads TGTGCCAGCAGCTCAGTCCCACAGGGTAACTTTACTTATGGCTACACCTTC. The chain links TRBV7-2 to TRBJ1-2; tentatively, D is TRBD1 (6 bases). The CDR3 has 17 residues. V was cut by 4 bases and J by 5 bases, with 23 bases left in between. Per germline, CDR1 SGHTA and CDR2 FQGNSA.

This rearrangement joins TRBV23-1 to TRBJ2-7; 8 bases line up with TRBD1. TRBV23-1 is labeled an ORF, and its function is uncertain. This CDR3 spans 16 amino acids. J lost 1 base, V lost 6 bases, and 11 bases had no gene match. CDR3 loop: CASSPKRDRLSYEQYF. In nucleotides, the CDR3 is TGCGCCAGCAGCCCAAAGAGGGACAGGCTTTCCTACGAGCAGTACTTC.

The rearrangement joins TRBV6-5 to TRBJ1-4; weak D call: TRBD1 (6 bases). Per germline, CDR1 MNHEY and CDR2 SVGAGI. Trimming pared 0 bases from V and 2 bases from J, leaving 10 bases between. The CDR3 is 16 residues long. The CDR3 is CASSYSLTGTNEKLFF. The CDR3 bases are TGTGCCAGCAGTTACTCCCTTACAGGGACTAATGAAAAACTGTTTTTT.

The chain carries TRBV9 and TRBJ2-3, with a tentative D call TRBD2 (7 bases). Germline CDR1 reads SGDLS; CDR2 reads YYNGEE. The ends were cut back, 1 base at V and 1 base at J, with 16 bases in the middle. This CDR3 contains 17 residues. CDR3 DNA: TGTGCCAGCAGCGTAACCGGGGGGCCCGTTGGCACAGATACGCAGTATTTT. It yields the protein CASSVTGGPVGTDTQYF.

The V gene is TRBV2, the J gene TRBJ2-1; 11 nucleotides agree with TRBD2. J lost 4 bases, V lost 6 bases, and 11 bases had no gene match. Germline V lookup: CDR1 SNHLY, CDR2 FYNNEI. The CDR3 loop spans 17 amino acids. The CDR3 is CASRLNLLAGGYNEQFF. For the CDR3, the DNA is TGTGCCAGCAGGCTCAACCTCCTAGCGGGGGGATACAATGAGCAGTTCTTC.

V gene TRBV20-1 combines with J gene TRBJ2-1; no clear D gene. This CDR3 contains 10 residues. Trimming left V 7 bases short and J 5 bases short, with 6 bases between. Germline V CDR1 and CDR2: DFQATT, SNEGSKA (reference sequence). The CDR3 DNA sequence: TGCAGTGGGCTGGACAATGAGCAGTTCTTC. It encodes CSGLDNEQFF.

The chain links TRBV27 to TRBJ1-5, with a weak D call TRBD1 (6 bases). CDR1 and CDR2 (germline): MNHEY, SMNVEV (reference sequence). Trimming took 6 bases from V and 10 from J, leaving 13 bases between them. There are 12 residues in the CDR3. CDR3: CASRTQGEPQHF. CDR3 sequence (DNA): TGTGCCAGCAGAACACAGGGAGAACCCCAGCATTTT.

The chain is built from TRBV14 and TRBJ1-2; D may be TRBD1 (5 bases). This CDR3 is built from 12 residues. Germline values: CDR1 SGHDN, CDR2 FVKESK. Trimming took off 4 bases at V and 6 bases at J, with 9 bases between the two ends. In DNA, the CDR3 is TGTGCCAGCAGCCCTTTGGGGGATGGCTACACCTTC. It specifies CASSPLGDGYTF.

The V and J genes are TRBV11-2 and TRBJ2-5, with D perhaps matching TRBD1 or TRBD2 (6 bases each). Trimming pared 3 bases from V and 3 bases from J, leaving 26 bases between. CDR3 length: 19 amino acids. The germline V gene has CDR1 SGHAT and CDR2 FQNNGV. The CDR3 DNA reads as TGTGCCAGCAGCTTCCAGTACCCCCACGGGGGCCGCGTGGAAGAGACCCAGTACTTC. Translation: CASSFQYPHGGRVEETQYF. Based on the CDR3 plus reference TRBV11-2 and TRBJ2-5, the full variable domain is EAGVAQSPRYKIIEKRQSVAFWCNPISGHATLYWYQQILGQGPKLLIQFQNNGVVDDSQLPKDRFSAERLKGVDSTLKIQPAKLEDSAVYLCASSFQYPHGGRVEETQYFGPGTRLLVL.

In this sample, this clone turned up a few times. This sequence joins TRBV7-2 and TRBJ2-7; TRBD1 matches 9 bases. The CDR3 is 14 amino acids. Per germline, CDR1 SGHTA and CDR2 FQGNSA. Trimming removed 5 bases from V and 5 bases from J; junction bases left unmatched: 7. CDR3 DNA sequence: TGTGCCAGCAGCGCCGGACAGGGGTGGAACGAGCAGTACTTC. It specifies CASSAGQGWNEQYF.

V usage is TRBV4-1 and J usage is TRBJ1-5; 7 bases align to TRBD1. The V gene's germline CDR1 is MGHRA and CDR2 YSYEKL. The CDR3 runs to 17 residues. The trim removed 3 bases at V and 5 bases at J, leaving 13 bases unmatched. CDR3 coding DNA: TGCGCCAGCAGCCACGGAGGGAGGGGGCCCTTGGATCAGCCCCAGCATTTT. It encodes CASSHGGRGPLDQPQHF.

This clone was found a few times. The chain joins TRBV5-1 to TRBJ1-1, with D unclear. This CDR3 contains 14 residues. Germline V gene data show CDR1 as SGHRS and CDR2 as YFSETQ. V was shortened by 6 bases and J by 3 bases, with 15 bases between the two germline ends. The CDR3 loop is CASTDSSGDTEAFF. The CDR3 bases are TGCGCCAGCACGGACTCGTCCGGGGACACTGAAGCTTTCTTT.

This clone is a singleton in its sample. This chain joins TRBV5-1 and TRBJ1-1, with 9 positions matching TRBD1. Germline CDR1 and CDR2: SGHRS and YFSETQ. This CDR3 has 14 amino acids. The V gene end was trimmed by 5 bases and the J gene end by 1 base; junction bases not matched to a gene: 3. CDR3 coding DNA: TGCGCCAGCAGGCGGGACAGGGCGAACACTGAAGCTTTCTTT. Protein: CASRRDRANTEAFF.

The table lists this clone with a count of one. CDR3 in DNA: TGTGCCAGTAGTCTCAGGGTGCACGAGCAGTACTTC. This translates into CASSLRVHEQYF. V gene TRBV19 combines with J gene TRBJ2-7; D perhaps matches TRBD1 (5 bases). Per the germline V gene, CDR1 is LNHDA and CDR2 is SQIVND (reference sequence). CDR3 size: 12 residues. The ends were cut back, 5 bases at V and 5 bases at J, with 10 bases in the middle. Based on the CDR3 plus reference TRBV19 and TRBJ2-7, the full variable domain is DGGITQSPKYLFRKEGQNVTLSCEQNLNHDAMYWYRQDPGQGLRLIYYSQIVNDFQKGDIAEGYSVSREKKESFPLTVTSAQKNPTAFYLCASSLRVHEQYFGPGTRLTVT.

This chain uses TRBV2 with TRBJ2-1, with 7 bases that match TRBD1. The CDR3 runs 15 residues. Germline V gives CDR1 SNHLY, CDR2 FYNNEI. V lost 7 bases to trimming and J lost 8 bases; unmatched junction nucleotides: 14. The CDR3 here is CASNSDRVFVDEQFF. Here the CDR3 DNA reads TGTGCCAGCAACTCAGACAGGGTGTTTGTCGATGAGCAGTTCTTC.